This entry lists 22 T cell receptor beta chains sequenced from one sample in a study of blood T cell repertoires in COVID-19. Measured with immunoSEQ multiplex PCR; TCRdb has only the in-frame clones, and not every one. Of approximately 70,000 clones listed, approximately 86% are singletons. The sample comprised peripheral blood. Source of these receptors: a woman aged 55-70 years with acute or convalescent COVID-19.

The chain uses TRBV24-1 and TRBJ2-3; no clear D gene. The CDR3 runs to 13 residues. The germline CDR1 and CDR2 sequences are KGHDR and SFDVKD. Trimming took 9 bases from V and 2 from J, leaving 11 bases between them. The CDR3 spells CATSSPPTDTQYF. The CDR3 DNA reads TGTGCCACCTCTTCTCCTCCCACAGATACGCAGTATTTT.

This clone was seen a few times. The CDR3 sequence is CASSLVSGGNTEAFF. The CDR3 DNA sequence: TGTGCCAGCAGCTTAGTTTCAGGGGGGAACACTGAAGCTTTCTTT. V usage is TRBV7-9 and J usage is TRBJ1-1; 7 nucleotides line up with TRBD1. There are 15 residues in the CDR3. V lost 1 base, J lost 1 base, and 3 bases stayed unmatched. The germline V gene has CDR1 SEHNR and CDR2 FQNEAQ (reference sequence). The whole variable domain, remainder taken from reference TRBV7-9 and TRBJ1-1, is DTGVSQNPRHKITKRGQNVTFRCDPISEHNRLYWYRQTLGQGPEFLTYFQNEAQLEKSRLLSDRFSAERPKGSFSTLEIQRTEQGDSAMYLCASSLVSGGNTEAFFGQGTRLTVV.

The J gene is TRBJ1-4, the V gene TRBV29-1, with D possibly being TRBD1 (6 bases). Between the trimmed V and J ends, which lost 4 bases and 8 bases, there was a span of 11 bases. This CDR3 is 12 amino acids long. Germline-derived CDR1 and CDR2 are SQVTM and ANQGSEA. Here the CDR3 reads CSVGDTGEKLFF. The CDR3 DNA reads TGCAGCGTTGGGGACACGGGGGAAAAACTGTTTTTT.

The chain combines TRBV14 with TRBJ2-7; 10 bases fit TRBD1. Losses at the gene ends were 6 bases for V and 5 bases for J; bases not matched to a gene: 7. The CDR3 is 14 residues long. Germline CDR1 SGHDN, CDR2 FVKESK. CDR3 amino acids: CASRGDRGDDEQYF. The CDR3 nucleotides are TGTGCCAGCAGGGGGGACAGGGGAGATGACGAGCAGTACTTC.

This chain uses TRBV3-1 (or the pseudogene TRBV3-2) with TRBJ2-1, with 7 bases aligning to TRBD2. Germline values: CDR1 LGHDT, CDR2 YNNKEL (reference sequence). The V and J ends lost 4 bases and 3 bases, in that order; junction bases with no gene match: 6. This CDR3 is built from 15 residues. In nucleotides, the CDR3 is TGTGCCAGCAGCCTAAGAGCGGGGATCTACAATGAGCAGTTCTTC. Amino acids: CASSLRAGIYNEQFF.

This sequence joins TRBV30 and TRBJ2-7, with a weak D call TRBD1 (6 bases). V was clipped by 5 bases and J by 3 bases, with 14 bases between them. Germline values: CDR1 GTSNPN, CDR2 SVGIG (reference sequence). This CDR3 spans 13 amino acids. DNA of the CDR3: TGTGCCTGGGGTCTCGGGACACACTACGAGCAGTACTTC. Its translation: CAWGLGTHYEQYF.

This clone was seen a handful of times. V and J are TRBV9 and TRBJ1-2; TRBD1 matches 8 bases. This CDR3 is built from 14 residues. V lost 2 bases, J lost 5 bases, and 5 bases stayed unmatched. The germline V gene has CDR1 SGDLS and CDR2 YYNGEE. CDR3 region: CASSVETGEYGYTF. CDR3 coding DNA: TGTGCCAGCAGCGTGGAGACAGGGGAGTATGGCTACACCTTC.

V is TRBV3-1 (or the pseudogene TRBV3-2) and J is TRBJ1-1; D is unclear. This CDR3 is built from 15 residues. Germline assignment: CDR1 LGHDT and CDR2 YNNKEL (reference sequence). With 3 bases removed from V and 3 bases from J, the gap between germline ends came to 14 bases. The CDR3 DNA is TGTGCCAGCAGCCACCGGGCTGGAGGTGACACTGAAGCTTTCTTT. This sequence encodes CASSHRAGGDTEAFF.

The rearrangement links TRBV10-3 to TRBJ1-2, with D unclear. This CDR3 contains 12 residues. Trimming took 2 bases from V and 8 from J, leaving 9 bases between them. CDR1 is ENHRY and CDR2 is SYGVKD in the germline V gene. The CDR3 DNA reads TGTGCCATCAGTGAGGCCGGGGAGGGCTACACCTTC. The encoded protein is CAISEAGEGYTF.

This chain links TRBV5-5 with TRBJ1-1; no firm D call. The CDR3 contains 13 residues. The ends were cut back, 4 bases at V and 5 bases at J, with 12 bases in the middle. Per germline, CDR1 SGHKS and CDR2 YYEKEE (reference sequence). CDR3 sequence reads: CASSPPGRTEAFF. The CDR3 DNA sequence: TGTGCCAGCAGCCCGCCGGGTCGGACTGAAGCTTTCTTT.

V usage is TRBV5-8 and J usage is TRBJ1-5, with 7 bases aligning to TRBD1. There are 15 residues in the CDR3. CDR1 and CDR2 from the germline V gene are SGHTS and YDEGEE. The J segment lost 3 bases and the V segment lost 5 bases, leaving 8 bases of the junction unmatched. CDR3 sequence: CASRRTGVFNQPQHF. The CDR3 nucleotides are TGTGCCAGCAGGCGTACAGGGGTTTTCAATCAGCCCCAGCATTTT. Filled out from reference TRBV5-8 and TRBJ1-5, the complete variable domain reads EAGVTQSPTHLIKTRGQQATLRCSPISGHTSVYWYQQALGLGLQFLLWYDEGEERNRGNFPPRFSGRQFPNYSSELNVNALELEDSALYLCASRRTGVFNQPQHFGDGTRLSIL.

This chain uses TRBV5-6 with TRBJ2-2; 8 nucleotides align to TRBD2. Germline-derived CDR1 and CDR2 are SGHDT and YYEEEE. The CDR3 is 15 residues long. Germline trimming cut 6 bases from V and 6 bases from J; bases unmatched to any gene: 10. Written as DNA, the CDR3 is TGTGCCAGCACCCTATCTCTCGGGGGGGCCGGGGAGCTGTTTTTT. Translation gives CASTLSLGGAGELFF.

CDR3 loop: CASSGARNSGANVLTF. The CDR3 nucleotides are TGTGCCAGCAGTGGGGCCAGGAACTCTGGGGCCAACGTCCTGACTTTC. V usage is TRBV2 and J usage is TRBJ2-6; no clear D gene. This CDR3 region has 16 residues. The V end was cut by 4 bases, the J end by 0 bases, with 10 bases between. Germline V gene sequence: CDR1 SNHLY, CDR2 FYNNEI.

The chain combines TRBV7-3 with TRBJ2-7; tentative D call: TRBD1 (6 bases). Germline CDR1 reads SGHTA; CDR2 reads FQGTGA. This CDR3 comprises 15 residues. Trimming removed 1 base at V and 0 bases at J, with 10 bases between. CDR3 protein: CASSLIVTGSYEQYF. CDR3 in DNA: TGTGCCAGCAGCTTAATTGTGACAGGCTCCTACGAGCAGTACTTC.

The chain employs TRBV5-6 and TRBJ2-1; 8 bases line up with TRBD1. This CDR3 has 15 amino acids. V lost 0 bases, J lost 5 bases, and 4 bases stayed unmatched. CDR1 is SGHDT, CDR2 YYEEEE, per germline. The DNA of the CDR3 is TGTGCCAGCAGCTTGGTTCCAGGGGGCAACAATGAGCAGTTCTTC. Translation: CASSLVPGGNNEQFF.

V usage is TRBV7-9 and J usage is TRBJ2-1, with D uncertain. CDR3 length: 14 amino acids. CDR1 and CDR2 (germline): SEHNR, FQNEAQ (reference sequence). With 5 bases removed from V and 0 bases from J, the gap between germline ends came to 8 bases. CDR3 sequence (DNA): TGTGCCAGCAGCGCACATACCTCCTACAATGAGCAGTTCTTC. It codes for CASSAHTSYNEQFF.

The chain has TRBV19 and TRBJ2-6; D might be TRBD2 (6 bases). Per germline, CDR1 LNHDA and CDR2 SQIVND (reference sequence). V was trimmed by 1 base and J by 1 base, leaving 8 bases between them. This CDR3 region has 16 residues. The CDR3 DNA follows: TGTGCCAGTAGTATAGTCGGAGGGTCTGGGGCCAACGTCCTGACTTTC. This sequence encodes CASSIVGGSGANVLTF.

The chain has TRBV24-1 and TRBJ2-1; TRBD1 might be the D (5 bases). V was cut by 5 bases and J by 0 bases, with 10 bases left in between. This CDR3 comprises 15 residues. Germline V gene data show CDR1 as KGHDR and CDR2 as SFDVKD. DNA for the CDR3: TGTGCCACCAGTGGGACAAGGAGCTCCTACAATGAGCAGTTCTTC. Its protein is CATSGTRSSYNEQFF.

The chain is built from TRBV6-5 and TRBJ2-7; tentatively, D is TRBD2 (5 bases). The germline gives CDR1 MNHEY, CDR2 SVGAGI. V lost 7 bases to trimming and J lost 2 bases, with 6 bases between them. The CDR3 is 11 amino acids. CDR3 region: CASTGAYEQYF. The DNA of the CDR3 is TGTGCCAGCACCGGGGCCTACGAGCAGTACTTC.

The chain is built from TRBV6-2 or TRBV6-3 and TRBJ2-5; 9 nucleotides align to TRBD1. Unmatched junction bases numbered 5, after V lost 4 bases and J lost 2 bases. This CDR3 region has 15 residues. In germline, CDR1 is MNHEY, CDR2 SVGEGT. This chain's CDR3 is CASSLGTGRQETQYF. CDR3 nucleotide sequence: TGTGCCAGCAGTTTGGGGACAGGGCGGCAAGAGACCCAGTACTTC.

The CDR3 here is CASRSLEGITDTQYF. In nucleotides, the CDR3 is TGTGCCAGCAGATCCCTAGAGGGTATAACAGATACGCAGTATTTT. The chain joins TRBV6-5 to TRBJ2-3; perhaps TRBD2 as D (5 bases). The CDR3 extends over 15 amino acids. V lost 6 bases to trimming and J lost 3 bases, with 16 bases between them. Germline CDR1 is MNHEY and CDR2 is SVGAGI.

The chain employs TRBV11-2 and TRBJ2-2; 7 nucleotides line up with TRBD1. The CDR3 covers 15 residues. With 3 bases clipped from V and 5 bases from J, the junction kept 6 bases outside the gene matches. Germline V lookup: CDR1 SGHAT, CDR2 FQNNGV. The CDR3 loop reads CASSFTGEQTGELFF. CDR3 bases: TGTGCCAGCAGCTTTACAGGGGAGCAGACCGGGGAGCTGTTTTTT.